The 14 T cell receptor beta chains listed next were all sequenced from one sample in a study of vaccination and CD4 T cells after COVID-19. Noted treatment: approximately nine-day PBMC culture with coronavirus spike peptide pools or control peptides (ViraFEST assay). CD4+ T cells that came from the unexposed donor were collected before the COVID-19 pandemic (2011-2018). Researchers used the Oncomine TCR Beta short-read assay to sequence DNA from cultured CD4+ T cells. TCRdb reprocessed the PCR reads with MiXCR, giving one entry per CDR3 protein. The sample has about 6,700 distinct CDR3 sequences; roughly 29% are singletons. These receptors lack a known antigen. Material: CD4+ T cells from blood, cultured in vitro. Receptors originate from a human donor in good health.

There are a few counts of this clonotype. The chain employs TRBV20-1 and TRBJ1-2; D possibly corresponds to TRBD1 (5 bases). This CDR3 has 10 amino acids. Germline V gene data show CDR1 as DFQATT and CDR2 as SNEGSKA (reference sequence). The CDR3 coding sequence is TGCAGCGGGGCCCGGGAGGGCTACACCTTC. It encodes CSGAREGYTF.

This clonotype was detected a few times. The V gene is TRBV20-1, the J gene TRBJ2-5; the D gene is possibly TRBD1 (6 bases). V lost 3 bases, J lost 5 bases, and 13 bases lay in between. The CDR3 loop spans 13 amino acids. Germline V gene data show CDR1 as DFQATT and CDR2 as SNEGSKA (reference sequence). The CDR3 nucleotides are TGCAGTGCTAGCACAGGGAATGGGGAGACCCAGTACTTC. Amino acid sequence: CSASTGNGETQYF.

This clonotype was seen a few times. This chain uses TRBV20-1 with TRBJ1-2, with no clear D. V was clipped by 1 base and J by 3 bases, with 6 bases between them. The germline gives CDR1 DFQATT, CDR2 SNEGSKA (reference sequence). The CDR3 contains 12 residues. In nucleotides, the CDR3 is TGCAGTGCTAGAGTGACTGACTATGGCTACACCTTC. Its protein is CSARVTDYGYTF.

A few counts support this clonotype. The chain joins TRBV20-1 to TRBJ1-1; no clear D gene. V was shortened by 4 bases and J by 6 bases, with 9 bases between the two germline ends. Germline CDR1 is DFQATT and CDR2 is SNEGSKA (reference sequence). The CDR3 consists of 11 residues. CDR3 sequence reads: CSATQRAEAFF. The CDR3 DNA follows: TGCAGTGCTACTCAAAGGGCTGAAGCTTTCTTT.

This chain links TRBV7-9 with TRBJ2-3; 7 nucleotides agree with TRBD1. CDR3 length: 12 residues. Unmatched junction bases numbered 2, after V lost 4 bases and J lost 7 bases. Germline-derived CDR1 and CDR2 are SEHNR and FQNEAQ (reference sequence). DNA for the CDR3: TGTGCCAGCAGCTCCAGGGGGAATACGCAGTATTTT. Translated: CASSSRGNTQYF.

The J gene is TRBJ2-2, the V gene TRBV15; 8 bases fit TRBD2. The CDR3 consists of 15 residues. The V segment lost 5 bases and the J segment 1 base; nucleotides outside the gene matches: 3. Germline CDR1 LNHNV, CDR2 YYDKDF (reference sequence). The CDR3 DNA reads TGTGCCACCAGCCCCCTAGCGGGGAACACCGGGGAGCTGTTTTTT. The encoded protein is CATSPLAGNTGELFF.

The chain employs TRBV7-3 and TRBJ2-3; no firm D call. CDR1 is SGHTA and CDR2 is FQGTGA in the germline V gene. Trimming shortened V by 8 bases and J by 2 bases, and 5 bases separated the two germline ends. The CDR3 has 11 residues. The CDR3 nucleotides are TGTGCCAGCGCTAACACAGATACGCAGTATTTT. It translates to CASANTDTQYF.

About this clonotype itself: The CDR3 end shows no conserved phenylalanine or tryptophan, and so a read error is likely. The chain is built from TRBV7-9 and TRBJ2-5; tentatively, D is TRBD1 or TRBD2 (5 bases each). The CDR3 extends over 13 amino acids. The V gene's germline CDR1 is SEHNR and CDR2 FQNEAQ (reference sequence). V lost 10 bases and J 0 bases, leaving 12 bases between the germline ends. The CDR3 DNA sequence: TGTGCCAAACAAGGGGAGCACCAAGAGACCCAGTACTAC. Protein: CAKQGEHQETQYY.

V and J are TRBV5-1 and TRBJ2-5, with D possibly being TRBD2 (6 bases). The V gene lost 3 bases and the J gene lost 5 bases, with 17 bases spanning the gap. This CDR3 has 15 amino acids. Germline V gene sequence: CDR1 SGHRS, CDR2 YFSETQ. CDR3 bases: TGCGCCAGCAGCTATGGGGGGTCAGTTAGGGAGACCCAGTACTTC. This translates into CASSYGGSVRETQYF.

This clonotype was found once. This chain connects TRBV5-1 to TRBJ2-1, with 11 bases lining up with TRBD2. The J segment lost 5 bases and the V segment lost 7 bases, leaving 5 bases of the junction unmatched. Per the germline V gene, CDR1 is SGHRS and CDR2 is YFSETQ. The CDR3 totals 14 residues. Written as DNA, the CDR3 is TGCGCCAGCCGGGGACTAGCGGTGGACAATGAGCAGTTCTTC. Translating it yields CASRGLAVDNEQFF. The whole variable domain, remainder taken from reference TRBV5-1 and TRBJ2-1, is KAGVTQTPRYLIKTRGQQVTLSCSPISGHRSVSWYQQTPGQGLQFLFEYFSETQRNKGNFPGRFSGRQFSNSRSEMNVSTLELGDSALYLCASRGLAVDNEQFFGPGTRLTVL.

The genes are TRBV18 and TRBJ1-2, with D tentatively TRBD1 (5 bases). This CDR3 contains 15 residues. Germline-derived CDR1 and CDR2 are KGHSH and LQKENI. The V end lost 2 bases, the J end lost 4 bases, and 14 bases lay between the germline ends. The CDR3 loop is CASSPGEGSSYGYTF. As DNA, the CDR3 is TGTGCCAGCTCACCAGGGGAGGGGTCGAGCTATGGCTACACCTTC.

The chain recombines TRBV10-1 with TRBJ2-3; D remains ambiguous. CDR1 is WNHNN, CDR2 SYGVQD, per germline (reference sequence). V lost 6 bases and J 0 bases, leaving 4 bases between the germline ends. The CDR3 is 12 residues long. CDR3 DNA: TGCGCCAGCAGCTATAGCACAGATACGCAGTATTTT. This sequence encodes CASSYSTDTQYF.

This clonotype was found a few times. The rearrangement uses TRBV6-1 and TRBJ1-6, with TRBD1 matching 11 bases. The J segment lost 8 bases and the V segment lost 6 bases, leaving 9 bases of the junction unmatched. This CDR3 has 16 amino acids. Germline CDR1 is MNHNS and CDR2 is SASEGT. CDR3 protein: CASSPRAGQGDSPLHF. The CDR3 DNA follows: TGTGCCAGCAGCCCCCGCGCGGGACAGGGGGATTCACCCCTCCACTTT.

CDR3 coding DNA: TGTGCCAGCAGTGACGGGCCTGCCAACCGAGCTTTCTTT. It specifies CASSDGPANRAFF. The chain combines TRBV6-1 with TRBJ1-1; D is undetermined. The V end was cut by 3 bases, the J end by 10 bases, with 15 bases between. Germline V gene lookup returns CDR1 MNHNS and CDR2 SASEGT. The CDR3 extends over 13 amino acids.